This passage covers 9 T cell receptor beta chains from one sample sequenced in a study of blood T cell repertoires in COVID-19. The table came from immunoSEQ multiplex PCR; TCRdb's copy has only in-frame clones and leaves some out. Of about 120,000 clones detected, over 60% appear once; the ten largest clones hold 7.9%. The sample consisted of peripheral blood. These receptors all stem from a human donor in a cohort sampled during active COVID-19.

The genes are TRBV5-6 and TRBJ2-7; D is perhaps TRBD2 (6 bases). Germline V gene data show CDR1 as SGHDT and CDR2 as YYEEEE. The V end lost 0 bases, the J end lost 5 bases, and 21 bases lay between the germline ends. The CDR3 contains 17 residues. The CDR3 DNA is TGTGCCAGCAGCTTGGGGAGGGGTCGGCGACTAGTCAACGAGCAGTACTTC. Translated: CASSLGRGRRLVNEQYF.

This chain's CDR3 is CASRQGMNTEAFF. The DNA for the CDR3 is TGTGCCAGCCGACAGGGTATGAACACTGAAGCTTTCTTT. The chain couples TRBV6-5 to TRBJ1-1; 7 bases align to TRBD1. V dropped 8 bases and J dropped 0; count of bases not matched to a gene: 3. The CDR3 consists of 13 residues. Germline V gene sequence: CDR1 MNHEY, CDR2 SVGAGI.

V and J are TRBV4-1 and TRBJ2-6, with D possibly TRBD2 on 6 matching bases. V was trimmed by 0 bases and J by 5 bases, leaving 14 bases between them. The CDR3 is 17 amino acids. Looked up from germline, CDR1 is MGHRA and CDR2 is YSYEKL. CDR3 protein: CASSQDGGGFWANVLTF. In nucleotides, the CDR3 is TGCGCCAGCAGCCAAGATGGGGGAGGATTCTGGGCCAACGTCCTGACTTTC.

The chain recombines TRBV30 with TRBJ1-6, with D uncertain. The CDR3 extends over 11 amino acids. The V gene lost 7 bases and the J gene lost 7 bases, with 8 bases spanning the gap. Per the germline V gene, CDR1 is GTSNPN and CDR2 is SVGIG (reference sequence). CDR3 protein: CASGGNSPLHF. DNA for the CDR3: TGTGCCTCCGGCGGGAATTCACCCCTCCACTTT.

The rearrangement links TRBV28 to TRBJ2-7, with 7 bases lining up with TRBD2. Germline CDR1 is MDHEN and CDR2 is SYDVKM. The CDR3 is 14 amino acids. With V trimmed by 10 bases and J by 7 bases, 16 bases remained unmatched. This CDR3 reads CANRPAGVDREQYF. Here the CDR3 DNA reads TGTGCCAACAGGCCGGCGGGGGTGGATCGTGAGCAGTACTTC.

This rearrangement joins TRBV5-6 to TRBJ2-7; tentative D call: TRBD1 (6 bases). Germline CDR1 is SGHDT and CDR2 is YYEEEE. The CDR3 length is 13 residues. Between the trimmed V and J ends, which lost 7 bases and 2 bases, there was a span of 13 bases. CDR3 sequence: CASRVGAAYEQYF. The CDR3 DNA reads TGTGCCAGCCGGGTGGGGGCGGCCTACGAGCAGTACTTC.

Only a few counts were recorded for this clone. The rearrangement uses TRBV6-6 and TRBJ1-1; D unresolved. The CDR3 sequence is 13 residues long. The V and J ends lost 6 bases and 6 bases respectively, with 14 bases between them. Germline assignment: CDR1 MNHNY and CDR2 SVGAGI (reference sequence). CDR3 DNA: TGTGCCAGCAGCCTCCTTTTTTCCGCTGAAGCTTTCTTT. Translating gives CASSLLFSAEAFF.

The CDR3: CAISGGGSSEAFF. The CDR3 DNA is TGTGCCATCAGTGGAGGGGGAAGTTCTGAAGCTTTCTTT. This chain connects TRBV10-3 to TRBJ1-1; maybe TRBD1 (6 bases). Germline CDR1 reads ENHRY; CDR2 reads SYGVKD. The CDR3 has 13 amino acids. Trimming took 4 bases from V and 6 from J, leaving 12 bases between them.

The chain recombines TRBV4-1 with TRBJ2-7, with TRBD2 matching over 10 bases. Germline V gene sequence: CDR1 MGHRA, CDR2 YSYEKL. Germline trimming cut 1 base from V and 1 base from J; bases unmatched to any gene: 7. CDR3 size: 17 residues. The CDR3 DNA is TGCGCCAGCAGCCAAGGGGCGTTTAGCGGGGGGTCCTACGAGCAGTACTTC. It specifies CASSQGAFSGGSYEQYF.